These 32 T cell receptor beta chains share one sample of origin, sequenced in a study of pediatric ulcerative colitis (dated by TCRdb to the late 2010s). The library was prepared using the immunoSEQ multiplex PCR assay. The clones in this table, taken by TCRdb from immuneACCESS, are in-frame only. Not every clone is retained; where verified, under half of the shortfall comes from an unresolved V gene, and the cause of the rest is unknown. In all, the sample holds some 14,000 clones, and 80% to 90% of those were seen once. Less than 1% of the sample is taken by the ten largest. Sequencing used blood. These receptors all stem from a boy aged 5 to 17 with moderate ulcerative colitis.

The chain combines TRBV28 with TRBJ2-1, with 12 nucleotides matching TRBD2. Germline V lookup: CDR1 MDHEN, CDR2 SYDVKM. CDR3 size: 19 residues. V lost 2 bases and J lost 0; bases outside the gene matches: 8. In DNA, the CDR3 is TGTGCCAGCAGTTTAGGGAGCCTAGCGGGGGGGAGCTCCTACAATGAGCAGTTCTTC. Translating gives CASSLGSLAGGSSYNEQFF.

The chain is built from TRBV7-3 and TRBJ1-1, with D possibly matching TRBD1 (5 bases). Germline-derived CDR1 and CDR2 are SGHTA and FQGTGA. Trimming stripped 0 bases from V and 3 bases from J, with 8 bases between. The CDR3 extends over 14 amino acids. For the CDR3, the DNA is TGTGCCAGCAGCTTAACGGGGGGTGACACTGAAGCTTTCTTT. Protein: CASSLTGGDTEAFF. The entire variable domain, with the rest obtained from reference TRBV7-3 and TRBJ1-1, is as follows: GAGVSQTPSNKVTEKGKYVELRCDPISGHTALYWYRQSLGQGPEFLIYFQGTGAADDSGLPNDRFFAVRPEGSVSTLKIQRTERGDSAVYLCASSLTGGDTEAFFGQGTRLTVV.

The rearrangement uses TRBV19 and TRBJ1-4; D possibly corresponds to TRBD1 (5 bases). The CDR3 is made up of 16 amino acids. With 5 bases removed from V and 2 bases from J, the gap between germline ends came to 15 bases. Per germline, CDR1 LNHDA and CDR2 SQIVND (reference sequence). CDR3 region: CASSAPWRGTNEKLFF. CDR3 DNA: TGTGCCAGTAGTGCCCCCTGGAGGGGCACTAATGAAAAACTGTTTTTT. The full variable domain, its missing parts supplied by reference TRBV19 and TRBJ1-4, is DGGITQSPKYLFRKEGQNVTLSCEQNLNHDAMYWYRQDPGQGLRLIYYSQIVNDFQKGDIAEGYSVSREKKESFPLTVTSAQKNPTAFYLCASSAPWRGTNEKLFFGSGTQLSVL.

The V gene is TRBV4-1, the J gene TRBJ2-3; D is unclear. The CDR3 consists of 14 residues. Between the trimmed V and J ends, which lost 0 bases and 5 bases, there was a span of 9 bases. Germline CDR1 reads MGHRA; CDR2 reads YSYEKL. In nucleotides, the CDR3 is TGCGCCAGCAGCCAAGATCCCTGGGGAGATACGCAGTATTTT. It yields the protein CASSQDPWGDTQYF.

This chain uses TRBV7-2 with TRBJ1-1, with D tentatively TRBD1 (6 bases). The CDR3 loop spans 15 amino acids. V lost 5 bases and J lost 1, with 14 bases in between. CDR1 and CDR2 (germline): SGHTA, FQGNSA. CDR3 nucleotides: TGTGCCAGCAGCGCCCACAGGGCCGGGAACACTGAAGCTTTCTTT. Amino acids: CASSAHRAGNTEAFF.

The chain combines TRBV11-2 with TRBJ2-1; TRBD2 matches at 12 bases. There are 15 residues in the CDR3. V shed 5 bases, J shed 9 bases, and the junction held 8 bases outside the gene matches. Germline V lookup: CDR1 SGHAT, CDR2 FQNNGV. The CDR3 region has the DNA TGTGCCAGCAGCCCCCTAGCGGGGGGGCCCGGTGAGCAGTTCTTC. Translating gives CASSPLAGGPGEQFF.

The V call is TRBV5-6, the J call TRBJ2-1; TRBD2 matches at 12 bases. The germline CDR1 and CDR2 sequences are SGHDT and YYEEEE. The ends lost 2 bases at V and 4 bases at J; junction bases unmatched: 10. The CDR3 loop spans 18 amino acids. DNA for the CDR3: TGTGCCAGCAGCTTCGATCTGACTAGCGGGGGTGAATACAATGAGCAGTTCTTC. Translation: CASSFDLTSGGEYNEQFF.

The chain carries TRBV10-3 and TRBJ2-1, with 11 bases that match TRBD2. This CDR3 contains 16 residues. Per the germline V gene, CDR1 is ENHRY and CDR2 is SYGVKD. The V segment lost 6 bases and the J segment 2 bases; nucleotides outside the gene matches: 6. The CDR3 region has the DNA TGTGCCATCAGCCCCGGGACTAGCGGTCCCTACAATGAGCAGTTCTTC. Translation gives CAISPGTSGPYNEQFF.

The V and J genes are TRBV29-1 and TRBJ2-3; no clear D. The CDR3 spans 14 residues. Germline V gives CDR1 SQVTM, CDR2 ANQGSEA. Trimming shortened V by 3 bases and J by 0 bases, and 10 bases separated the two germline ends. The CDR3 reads CSVESRQSTDTQYF. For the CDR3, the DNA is TGCAGCGTTGAGTCAAGACAAAGCACAGATACGCAGTATTTT.

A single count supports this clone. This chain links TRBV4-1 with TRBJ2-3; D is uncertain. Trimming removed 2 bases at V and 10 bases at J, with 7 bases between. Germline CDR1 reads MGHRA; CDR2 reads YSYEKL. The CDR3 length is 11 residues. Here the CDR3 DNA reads TGCGCCAGCAGCCAAAACGGGTCGCAGTATTTT. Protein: CASSQNGSQYF.

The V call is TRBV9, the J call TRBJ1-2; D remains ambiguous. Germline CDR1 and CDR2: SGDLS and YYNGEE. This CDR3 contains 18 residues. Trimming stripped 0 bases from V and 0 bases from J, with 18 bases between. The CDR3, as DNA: TGTGCCAGCAGCGTAGAAGGGAAATTTGCTCTTGCTAACTATGGCTACACCTTC. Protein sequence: CASSVEGKFALANYGYTF.

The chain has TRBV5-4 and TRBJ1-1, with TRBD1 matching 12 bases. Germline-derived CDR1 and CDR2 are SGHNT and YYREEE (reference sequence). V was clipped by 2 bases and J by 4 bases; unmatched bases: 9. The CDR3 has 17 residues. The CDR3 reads CASSFTGTGGSGTEAFF. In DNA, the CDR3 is TGTGCCAGCAGCTTTACCGGGACAGGGGGCTCGGGCACTGAAGCTTTCTTT.

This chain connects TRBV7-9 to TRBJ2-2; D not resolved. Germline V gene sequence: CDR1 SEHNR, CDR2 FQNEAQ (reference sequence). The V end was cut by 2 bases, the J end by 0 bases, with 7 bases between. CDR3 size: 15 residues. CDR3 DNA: TGTGCCAGCAGCTTAATCGGCGCGAACACCGGGGAGCTGTTTTTT. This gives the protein CASSLIGANTGELFF.

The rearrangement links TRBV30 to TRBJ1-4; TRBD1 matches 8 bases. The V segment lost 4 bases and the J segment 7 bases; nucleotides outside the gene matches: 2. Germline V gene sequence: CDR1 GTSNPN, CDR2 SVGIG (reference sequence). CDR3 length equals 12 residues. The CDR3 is CAWTGGGEKLFF. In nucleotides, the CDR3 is TGTGCCTGGACAGGGGGCGGTGAAAAACTGTTTTTT.

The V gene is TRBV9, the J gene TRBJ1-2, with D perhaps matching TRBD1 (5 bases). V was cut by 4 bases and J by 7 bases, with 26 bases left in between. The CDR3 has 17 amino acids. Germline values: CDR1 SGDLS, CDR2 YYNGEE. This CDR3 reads CASSQPYRIRGFGGYTF. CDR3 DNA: TGTGCCAGCAGCCAACCGTATAGGATTAGGGGTTTTGGTGGCTACACCTTC.

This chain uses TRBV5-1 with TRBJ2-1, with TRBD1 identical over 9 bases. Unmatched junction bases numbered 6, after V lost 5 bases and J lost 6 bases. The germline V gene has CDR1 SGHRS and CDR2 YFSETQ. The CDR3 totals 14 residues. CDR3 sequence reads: CASRGRDRANEQFF. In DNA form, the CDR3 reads TGCGCCAGCAGAGGTCGGGACAGGGCCAATGAGCAGTTCTTC.

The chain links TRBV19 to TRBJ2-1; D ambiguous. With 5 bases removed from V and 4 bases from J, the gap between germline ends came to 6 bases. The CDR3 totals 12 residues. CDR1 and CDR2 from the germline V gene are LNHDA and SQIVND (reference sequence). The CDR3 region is CASSLGYNEQFF. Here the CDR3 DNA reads TGTGCCAGTAGTCTTGGGTACAATGAGCAGTTCTTC.

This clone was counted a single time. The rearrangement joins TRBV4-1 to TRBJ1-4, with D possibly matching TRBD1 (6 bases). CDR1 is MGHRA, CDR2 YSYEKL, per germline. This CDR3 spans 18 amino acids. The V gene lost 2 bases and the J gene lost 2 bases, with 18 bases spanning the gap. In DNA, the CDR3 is TGCGCCAGCAGCCAATGGCCAGGGGATGTTGTGACTAATGAAAAACTGTTTTTT. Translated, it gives CASSQWPGDVVTNEKLFF.

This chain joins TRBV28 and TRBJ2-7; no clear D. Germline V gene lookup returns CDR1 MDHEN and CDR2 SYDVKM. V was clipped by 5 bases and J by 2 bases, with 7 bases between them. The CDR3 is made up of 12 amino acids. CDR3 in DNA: TGTGCCAGCAGTATAGTCACCTACGAGCAGTACTTC. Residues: CASSIVTYEQYF.

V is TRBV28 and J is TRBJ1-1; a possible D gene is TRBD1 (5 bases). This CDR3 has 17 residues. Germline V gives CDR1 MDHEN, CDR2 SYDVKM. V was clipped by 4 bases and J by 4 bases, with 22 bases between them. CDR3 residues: CASSSWGFPGSGTEAFF. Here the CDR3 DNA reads TGTGCCAGCAGTTCATGGGGTTTCCCAGGGAGTGGCACTGAAGCTTTCTTT. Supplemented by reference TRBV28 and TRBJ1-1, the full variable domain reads DVKVTQSSRYLVKRTGEKVFLECVQDMDHENMFWYRQDPGLGLRLIYFSYDVKMKEKGDIPEGYSVSREKKERFSLILESASTNQTSMYLCASSSWGFPGSGTEAFFGQGTRLTVV.

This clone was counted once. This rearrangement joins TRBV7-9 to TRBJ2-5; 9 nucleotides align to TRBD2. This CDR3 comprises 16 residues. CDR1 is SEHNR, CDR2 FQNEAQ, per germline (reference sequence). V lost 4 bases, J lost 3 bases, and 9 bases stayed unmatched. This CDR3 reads CASSWGSGRGEETQYF. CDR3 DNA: TGTGCCAGCAGCTGGGGTAGCGGGAGAGGAGAAGAGACCCAGTACTTC.

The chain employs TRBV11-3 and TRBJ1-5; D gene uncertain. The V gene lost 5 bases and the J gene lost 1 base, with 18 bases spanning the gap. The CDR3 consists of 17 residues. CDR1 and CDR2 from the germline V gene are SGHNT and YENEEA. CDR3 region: CASSGDFLIGSNQPQHF. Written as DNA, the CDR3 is TGTGCCAGCAGCGGAGATTTTCTGATTGGCAGCAATCAGCCCCAGCATTTT.

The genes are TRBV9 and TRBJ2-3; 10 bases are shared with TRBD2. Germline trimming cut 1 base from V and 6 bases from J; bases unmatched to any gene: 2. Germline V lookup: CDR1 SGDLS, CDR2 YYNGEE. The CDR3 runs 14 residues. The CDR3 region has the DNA TGTGCCAGCAGCGTAAGCGGGGGGGCGGATACGCAGTATTTT. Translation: CASSVSGGADTQYF.

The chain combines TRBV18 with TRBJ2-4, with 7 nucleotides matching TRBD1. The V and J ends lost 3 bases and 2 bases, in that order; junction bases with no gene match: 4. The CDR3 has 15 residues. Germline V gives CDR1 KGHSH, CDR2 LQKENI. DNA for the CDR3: TGTGCCAGCTCACCGCGGACAGGATCCAAAAACATTCAGTACTTC. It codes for CASSPRTGSKNIQYF. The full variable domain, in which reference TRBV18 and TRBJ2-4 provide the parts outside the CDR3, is NAGVMQNPRHLVRRRGQEARLRCSPMKGHSHVYWYRQLPEEGLKFMVYLQKENIIDESGMPKERFSAEFPKEGPSILRIQQVVRGDSAAYFCASSPRTGSKNIQYFGAGTRLSVL.

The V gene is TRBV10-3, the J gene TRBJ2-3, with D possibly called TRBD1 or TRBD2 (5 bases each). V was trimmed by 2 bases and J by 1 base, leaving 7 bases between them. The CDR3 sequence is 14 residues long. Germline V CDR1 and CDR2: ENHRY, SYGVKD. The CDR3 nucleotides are TGTGCCATCAGTGAGATGGGGGGCACAGATACGCAGTATTTT. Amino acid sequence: CAISEMGGTDTQYF.

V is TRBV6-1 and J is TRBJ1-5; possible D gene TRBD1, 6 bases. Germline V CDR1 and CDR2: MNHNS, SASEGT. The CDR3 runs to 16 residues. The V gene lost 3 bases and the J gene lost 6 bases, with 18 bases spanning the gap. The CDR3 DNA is TGTGCCAGCAGTGAGGAAGGCTGGGACACAGGTCAGCCCCAGCATTTT. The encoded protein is CASSEEGWDTGQPQHF.

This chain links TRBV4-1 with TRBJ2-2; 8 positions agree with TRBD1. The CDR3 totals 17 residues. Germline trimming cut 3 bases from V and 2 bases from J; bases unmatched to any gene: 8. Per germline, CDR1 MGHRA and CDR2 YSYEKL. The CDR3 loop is CASSHPGTGYNTGELFF. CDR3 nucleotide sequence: TGCGCCAGCAGCCACCCCGGGACAGGATATAACACCGGGGAGCTGTTTTTT.

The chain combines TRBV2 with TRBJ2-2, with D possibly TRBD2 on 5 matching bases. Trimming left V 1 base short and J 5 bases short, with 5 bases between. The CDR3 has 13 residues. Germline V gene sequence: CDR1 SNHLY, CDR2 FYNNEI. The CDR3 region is CASSEGGTGELFF. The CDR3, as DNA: TGTGCCAGCAGTGAAGGAGGGACCGGGGAGCTGTTTTTT.

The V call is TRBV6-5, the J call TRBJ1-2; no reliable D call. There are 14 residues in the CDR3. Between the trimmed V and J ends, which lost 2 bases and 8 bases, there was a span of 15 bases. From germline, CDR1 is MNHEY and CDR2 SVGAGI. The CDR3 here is CASSYTAVHHGYTF. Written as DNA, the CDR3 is TGTGCCAGCAGTTACACGGCCGTCCATCACGGCTACACCTTC.

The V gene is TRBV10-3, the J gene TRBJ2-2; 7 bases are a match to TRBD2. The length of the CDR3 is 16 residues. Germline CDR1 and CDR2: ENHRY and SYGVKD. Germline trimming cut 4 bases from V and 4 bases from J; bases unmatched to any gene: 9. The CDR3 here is CAISASGEQITGELFF. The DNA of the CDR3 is TGTGCCATCAGTGCTAGCGGAGAGCAAATCACCGGGGAGCTGTTTTTT.

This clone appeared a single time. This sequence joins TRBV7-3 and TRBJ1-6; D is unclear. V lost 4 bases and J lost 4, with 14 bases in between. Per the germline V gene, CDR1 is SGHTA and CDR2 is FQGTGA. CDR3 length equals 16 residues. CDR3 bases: TGTGCCAGCAGCTCCGCTAGCAGCTTGTATAATTCACCCCTCCACTTT. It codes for CASSSASSLYNSPLHF. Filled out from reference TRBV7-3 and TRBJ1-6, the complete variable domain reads GAGVSQTPSNKVTEKGKYVELRCDPISGHTALYWYRQSLGQGPEFLIYFQGTGAADDSGLPNDRFFAVRPEGSVSTLKIQRTERGDSAVYLCASSSASSLYNSPLHFGNGTRLTVT.

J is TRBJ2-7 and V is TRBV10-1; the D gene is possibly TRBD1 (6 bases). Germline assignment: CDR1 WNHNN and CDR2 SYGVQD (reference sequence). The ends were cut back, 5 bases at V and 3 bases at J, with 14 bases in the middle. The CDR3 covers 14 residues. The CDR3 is CASSRKDRNYEQYF. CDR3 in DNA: TGCGCCAGCAGTCGGAAGGACAGAAACTACGAGCAGTACTTC.